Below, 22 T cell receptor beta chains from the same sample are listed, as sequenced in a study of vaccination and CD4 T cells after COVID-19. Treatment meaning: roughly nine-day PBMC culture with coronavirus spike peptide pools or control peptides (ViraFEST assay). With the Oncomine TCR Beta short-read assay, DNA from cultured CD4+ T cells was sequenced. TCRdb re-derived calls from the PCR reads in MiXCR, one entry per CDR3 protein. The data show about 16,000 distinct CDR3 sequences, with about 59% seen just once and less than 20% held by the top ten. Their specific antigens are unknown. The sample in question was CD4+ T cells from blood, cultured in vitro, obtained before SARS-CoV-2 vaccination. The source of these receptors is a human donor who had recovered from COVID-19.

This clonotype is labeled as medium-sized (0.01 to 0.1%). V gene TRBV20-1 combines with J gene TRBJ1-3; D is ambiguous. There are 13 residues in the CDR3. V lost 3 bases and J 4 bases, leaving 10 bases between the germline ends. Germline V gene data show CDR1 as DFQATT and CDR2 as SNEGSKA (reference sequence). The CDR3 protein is CSASPFKGNTIYF. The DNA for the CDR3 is TGCAGTGCTAGTCCCTTCAAGGGAAACACCATATATTTT.

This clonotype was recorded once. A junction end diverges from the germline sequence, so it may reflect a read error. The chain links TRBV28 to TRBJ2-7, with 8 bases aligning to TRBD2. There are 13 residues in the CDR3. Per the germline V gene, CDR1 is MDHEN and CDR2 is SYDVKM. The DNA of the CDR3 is TGTGCCCGCAGTTTAGCGGGAACATACGAGCAGTACTTC. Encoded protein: CARSLAGTYEQYF.

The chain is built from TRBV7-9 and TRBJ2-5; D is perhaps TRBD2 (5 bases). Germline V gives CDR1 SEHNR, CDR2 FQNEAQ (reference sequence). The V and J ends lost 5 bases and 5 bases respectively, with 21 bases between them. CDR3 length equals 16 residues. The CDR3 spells CASSPPIIDREETQYF. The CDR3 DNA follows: TGTGCCAGCAGCCCACCCATTATAGATAGGGAGGAGACCCAGTACTTC.

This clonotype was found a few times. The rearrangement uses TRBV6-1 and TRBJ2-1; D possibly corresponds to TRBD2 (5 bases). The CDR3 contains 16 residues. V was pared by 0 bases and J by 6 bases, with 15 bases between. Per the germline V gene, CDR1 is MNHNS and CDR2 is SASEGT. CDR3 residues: CASSEADGVGGNEQFF. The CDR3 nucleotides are TGTGCCAGCAGTGAAGCAGACGGAGTTGGAGGCAATGAGCAGTTCTTC.

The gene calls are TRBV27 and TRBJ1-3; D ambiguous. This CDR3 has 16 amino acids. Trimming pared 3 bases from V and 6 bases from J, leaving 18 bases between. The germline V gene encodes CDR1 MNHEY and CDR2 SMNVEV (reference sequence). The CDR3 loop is CASSFTRPGPKNTIYF. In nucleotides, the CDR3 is TGTGCCAGCAGTTTCACACGTCCGGGCCCAAAAAACACCATATATTTT.

The CDR3 region is CASSIASAGELFF. The CDR3 coding sequence is TGTGCCAGTAGTATAGCTTCGGCCGGGGAGCTGTTTTTT. The chain has TRBV19 and TRBJ2-2, with unresolved D. This CDR3 has 13 residues. Trimming cost V 1 base and J 6 bases, with 6 bases left between them. Germline V gene sequence: CDR1 LNHDA, CDR2 SQIVND (reference sequence).

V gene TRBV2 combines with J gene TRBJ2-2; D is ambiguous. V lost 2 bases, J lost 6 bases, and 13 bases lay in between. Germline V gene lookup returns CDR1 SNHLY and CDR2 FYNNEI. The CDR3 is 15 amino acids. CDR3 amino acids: CASSETLGWAGELFF. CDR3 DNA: TGTGCCAGCAGTGAAACCCTAGGTTGGGCCGGGGAGCTGTTTTTT.

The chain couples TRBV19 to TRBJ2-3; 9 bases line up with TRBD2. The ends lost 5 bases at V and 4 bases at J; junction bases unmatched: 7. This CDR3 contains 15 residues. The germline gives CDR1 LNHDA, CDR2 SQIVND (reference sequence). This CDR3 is CASSPIAGEADTQYF. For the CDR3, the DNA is TGTGCCAGTAGTCCGATAGCGGGAGAGGCAGATACGCAGTATTTT.

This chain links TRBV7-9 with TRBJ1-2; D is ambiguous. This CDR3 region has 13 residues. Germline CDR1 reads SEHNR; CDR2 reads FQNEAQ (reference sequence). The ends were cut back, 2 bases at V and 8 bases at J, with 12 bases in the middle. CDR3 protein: CASSLSEVVGYTF. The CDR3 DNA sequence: TGTGCCAGCAGCTTAAGTGAGGTCGTGGGCTACACCTTC.

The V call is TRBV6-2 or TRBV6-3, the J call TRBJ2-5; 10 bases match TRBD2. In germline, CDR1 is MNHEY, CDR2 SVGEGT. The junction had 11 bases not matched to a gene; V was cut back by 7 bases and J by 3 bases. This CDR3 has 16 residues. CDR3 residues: CASIDGASGSEETQYF. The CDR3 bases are TGTGCCAGCATTGATGGGGCTAGCGGGAGTGAAGAGACCCAGTACTTC.

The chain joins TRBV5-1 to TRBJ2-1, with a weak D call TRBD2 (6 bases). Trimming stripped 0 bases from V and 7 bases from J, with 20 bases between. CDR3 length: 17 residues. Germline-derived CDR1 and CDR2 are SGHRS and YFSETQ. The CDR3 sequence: CASSLAAVRDLRNEQFF. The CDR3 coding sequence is TGCGCCAGCAGCTTGGCCGCAGTGCGGGATTTGCGGAATGAGCAGTTCTTC.

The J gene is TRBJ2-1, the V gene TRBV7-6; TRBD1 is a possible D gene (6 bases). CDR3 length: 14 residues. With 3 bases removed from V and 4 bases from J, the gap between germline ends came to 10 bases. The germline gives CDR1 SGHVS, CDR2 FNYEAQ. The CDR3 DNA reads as TGTGCCAGCAGCTTCCGGGACACTTACAATGAGCAGTTCTTC. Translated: CASSFRDTYNEQFF.

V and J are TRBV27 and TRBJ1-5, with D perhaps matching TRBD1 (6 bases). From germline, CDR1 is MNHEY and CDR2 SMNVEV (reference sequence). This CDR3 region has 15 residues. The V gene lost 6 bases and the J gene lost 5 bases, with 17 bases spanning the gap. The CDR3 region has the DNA TGTGCCAGCAGATCGGTGGGTAGGGGGGATCAGCCCCAGCATTTT. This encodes CASRSVGRGDQPQHF.

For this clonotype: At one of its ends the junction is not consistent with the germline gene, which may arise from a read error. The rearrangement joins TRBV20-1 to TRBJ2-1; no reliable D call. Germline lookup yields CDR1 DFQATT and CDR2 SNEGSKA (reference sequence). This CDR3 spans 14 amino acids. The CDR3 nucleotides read TGTAGTGCCACCGATAGCCGGGCTAACAATGAGCAGTTCTTC. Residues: CSATDSRANNEQFF.

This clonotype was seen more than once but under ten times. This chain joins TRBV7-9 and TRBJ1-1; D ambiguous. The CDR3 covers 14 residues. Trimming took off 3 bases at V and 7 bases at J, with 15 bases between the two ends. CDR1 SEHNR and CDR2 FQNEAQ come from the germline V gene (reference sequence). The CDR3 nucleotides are TGTGCCAGCAGCTTCGCCGACGGACGGGGTGAAGCTTTCTTT. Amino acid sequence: CASSFADGRGEAFF.

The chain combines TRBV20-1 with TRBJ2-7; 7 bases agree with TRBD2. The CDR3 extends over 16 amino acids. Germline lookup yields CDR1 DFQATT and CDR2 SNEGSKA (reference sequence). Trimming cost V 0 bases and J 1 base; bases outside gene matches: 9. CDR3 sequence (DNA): TGCAGTGCTAGAGAGATCCGGCGGGGACTATCCTACGAGCAGTACTTC. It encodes CSAREIRRGLSYEQYF.

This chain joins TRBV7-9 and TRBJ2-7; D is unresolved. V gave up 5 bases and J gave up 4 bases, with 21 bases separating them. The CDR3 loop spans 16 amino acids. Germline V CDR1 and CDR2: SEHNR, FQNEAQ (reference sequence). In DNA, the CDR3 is TGTGCCAGCAGCATGACTGGACCCGCCATCCCATACGAGCAGTACTTC. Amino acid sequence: CASSMTGPAIPYEQYF.

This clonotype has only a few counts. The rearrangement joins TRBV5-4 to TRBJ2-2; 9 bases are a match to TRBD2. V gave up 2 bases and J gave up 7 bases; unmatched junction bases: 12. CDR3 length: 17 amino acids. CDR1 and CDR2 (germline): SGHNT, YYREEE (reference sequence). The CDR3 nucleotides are TGTGCCAGCAGCTTCCTCGGTGGCGCGGGAGGGATCGGGGAGCTGTTTTTT. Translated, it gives CASSFLGGAGGIGELFF.

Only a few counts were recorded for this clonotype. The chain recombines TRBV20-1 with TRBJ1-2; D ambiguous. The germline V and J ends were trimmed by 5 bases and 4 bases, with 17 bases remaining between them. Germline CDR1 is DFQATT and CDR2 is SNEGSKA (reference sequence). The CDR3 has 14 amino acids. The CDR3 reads CSAAGERSSYGYTF. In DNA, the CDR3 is TGCAGTGCTGCCGGAGAAAGGAGCAGCTATGGCTACACCTTC.

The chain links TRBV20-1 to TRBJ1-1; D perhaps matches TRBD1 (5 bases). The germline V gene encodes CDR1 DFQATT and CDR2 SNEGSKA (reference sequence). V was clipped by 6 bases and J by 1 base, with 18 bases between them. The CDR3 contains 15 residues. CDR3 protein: CSATGSMTANTEAFF. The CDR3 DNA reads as TGCAGTGCAACCGGGTCCATGACAGCGAACACTGAAGCTTTCTTT.

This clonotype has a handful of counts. Written as DNA, the CDR3 is TGTGCCAGCAGCTTTGTCGCAGATACGCAGTATTTT. This codes for CASSFVADTQYF. The chain employs TRBV7-2 and TRBJ2-3; D is unresolved. The germline gives CDR1 SGHTA, CDR2 FQGNSA. The V end lost 3 bases, the J end lost 4 bases, and 5 bases lay between the germline ends. The CDR3 runs to 12 residues.

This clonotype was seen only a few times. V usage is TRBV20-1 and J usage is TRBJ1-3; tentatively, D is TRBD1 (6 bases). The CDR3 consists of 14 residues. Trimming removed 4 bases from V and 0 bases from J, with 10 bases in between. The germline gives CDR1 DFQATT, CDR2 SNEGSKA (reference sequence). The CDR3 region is CSANRDNSGNTIYF. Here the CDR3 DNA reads TGCAGTGCTAACCGGGACAACTCTGGAAACACCATATATTTT.